The 16 T cell receptor beta chains in this list originate from one sample, sequenced in a study of blood T cells in healthy people across ages. Using a J-beta primer mix together with a sample-barcoded 5' primer, a second PCR was run for about 6 to 11 cycles. Using its own MiXCR run on the 5' RACE reads, TCRdb lists one record per CDR3 protein. This sample has approximately 1,700,000 distinct CDR3 sequences, with roughly two fifths found just once. The sample taken for sequencing was blood. These TCRs come from a human donor in good health.

This clonotype was detected a few times. The rearrangement links TRBV7-2 to TRBJ1-2; D is uncertain. CDR1 SGHTA and CDR2 FQGNSA come from the germline V gene. V lost 1 base and J 3 bases, leaving 12 bases between the germline ends. There are 15 residues in the CDR3. Here the CDR3 DNA reads TGTGCCAGCAGCTTAGGGCCCACATCATACTATGGCTACACCTTC. Translating gives CASSLGPTSYYGYTF. Based on the CDR3 plus reference TRBV7-2 and TRBJ1-2, the full variable domain is GAGVSQSPSNKVTEKGKDVELRCDPISGHTALYWYRQSLGQGLEFLIYFQGNSAPDKSGLPSDRFSAERTGGSVSTLTIQRTQQEDSAVYLCASSLGPTSYYGYTFGSGTRLTVV.

V is TRBV19 and J is TRBJ2-4; D ambiguous. Per the germline V gene, CDR1 is LNHDA and CDR2 is SQIVND (reference sequence). Trimming removed 3 bases from V and 7 bases from J, with 13 bases in between. The CDR3 length is 14 residues. The CDR3 DNA sequence: TGTGCCAGTAGTATGGTCTACCTGGGGAACATTCAGTACTTC. It codes for CASSMVYLGNIQYF. The full variable domain, its missing parts supplied by reference TRBV19 and TRBJ2-4, is DGGITQSPKYLFRKEGQNVTLSCEQNLNHDAMYWYRQDPGQGLRLIYYSQIVNDFQKGDIAEGYSVSREKKESFPLTVTSAQKNPTAFYLCASSMVYLGNIQYFGAGTRLSVL.

This clonotype came up once. This could be a read error, since a much larger clone is one nucleotide away. The gene calls are TRBV10-3 and TRBJ2-5; D remains ambiguous. The CDR3 is 13 residues long. Germline-derived CDR1 and CDR2 are ENHRY and SYGVKD. CDR3 bases: TGTGCCATCAGTGTTACGCAACAAGAGGCCCAGTACTTC. Protein sequence: CAISVTQQEAQYF.

This clonotype was observed once. The CDR3 DNA follows: TGTGCCACCAGCAGACCCGGACAGGCAGGGTTATATGGCTACACCTTC. Translation: CATSRPGQAGLYGYTF. This sequence joins TRBV15 and TRBJ1-2; 7 bases match TRBD1. Germline trimming cut 2 bases from V and 5 bases from J; bases unmatched to any gene: 11. In germline, CDR1 is LNHNV, CDR2 YYDKDF (reference sequence). This CDR3 comprises 16 residues.

This clonotype has more than one count but fewer than ten. The chain uses TRBV28 and TRBJ2-7; 8 bases are shared with TRBD2. The CDR3 sequence is 16 residues long. The V segment lost 5 bases and the J segment 2 bases; nucleotides outside the gene matches: 11. Germline V gives CDR1 MDHEN, CDR2 SYDVKM. This chain's CDR3 is CASSLGSSGFPYEQYF. CDR3 bases: TGTGCCAGCAGTCTAGGGTCTAGCGGGTTTCCCTACGAGCAGTACTTC.

This clonotype was seen only a few times. The chain carries TRBV29-1 and TRBJ1-2; D is uncertain. V dropped 0 bases and J dropped 8 bases, with 16 bases sitting between them. The CDR3 runs 14 residues. Germline values: CDR1 SQVTM, CDR2 ANQGSEA. CDR3 loop: CSVEDGVGMGGYTF. CDR3 sequence (DNA): TGCAGCGTTGAAGACGGAGTTGGGATGGGAGGCTACACCTTC.

This clonotype was detected only a few times. One junction end disagrees with the germline gene, perhaps due to a read error. This chain links TRBV20-1 with TRBJ2-7, with D maybe TRBD1 (6 bases). This CDR3 has 15 residues. Looked up from germline, CDR1 is DFQATT and CDR2 is SNEGSKA (reference sequence). The CDR3: CSASGQGNSQYERYF. The CDR3 region has the DNA TGCAGTGCTAGTGGGCAGGGGAATTCACAGTACGAGCGGTACTTC.

J is TRBJ1-2 and V is TRBV12-3 or TRBV12-4, with 9 nucleotides matching TRBD1. V lost 4 bases, J lost 2 bases, and 11 bases stayed unmatched. The CDR3 extends over 17 amino acids. The CDR3 reads CASSSFDRGGINYGYTF. The CDR3 DNA reads TGTGCCAGCAGTTCCTTTGACAGGGGGGGGATCAACTATGGCTACACCTTC.

The rearrangement uses TRBV12-3 or TRBV12-4 and TRBJ2-7, with 7 nucleotides matching TRBD1. The CDR3 is 15 amino acids. J was trimmed by 1 base and V by 5 bases; bases with no gene match: 8. The CDR3: CASSATGFGSYEQYF. The DNA for the CDR3 is TGTGCCAGCAGTGCGACAGGGTTTGGGTCCTACGAGCAGTACTTC.

The J gene is TRBJ1-2, the V gene TRBV7-2, with a possible D match to TRBD1 (6 bases). V was trimmed by 1 base and J by 4 bases, leaving 16 bases between them. This CDR3 region has 16 residues. Looked up from germline, CDR1 is SGHTA and CDR2 is FQGNSA. The DNA for the CDR3 is TGTGCCAGCAGCTTAGAACCAGGACAGAGTTCCTATGGCTACACCTTC. Translation: CASSLEPGQSSYGYTF. Based on the CDR3 plus reference TRBV7-2 and TRBJ1-2, the full variable domain is GAGVSQSPSNKVTEKGKDVELRCDPISGHTALYWYRQSLGQGLEFLIYFQGNSAPDKSGLPSDRFSAERTGGSVSTLTIQRTQQEDSAVYLCASSLEPGQSSYGYTFGSGTRLTVV.

The table lists this clonotype with many counts. This rearrangement joins TRBV29-1 to TRBJ2-3; 9 nucleotides align to TRBD1. CDR1 SQVTM and CDR2 ANQGSEA come from the germline V gene. J lost 0 bases, V lost 7 bases, and 5 bases had no gene match. This CDR3 contains 14 residues. The CDR3 DNA is TGCAGCGCGATGACAGGGGGTAGCACAGATACGCAGTATTTT. Protein: CSAMTGGSTDTQYF.

This rearrangement joins TRBV21-1 to TRBJ2-1; TRBD2, the table's D call, was not compared with the DNA. TRBV21-1 is reported as a pseudogene. The CDR3 runs to 12 residues. The CDR3 DNA is TGTGCCAACGCGGGGATCTACAATGAGCAGTTCTTC. Its protein is CANAGIYNEQFF.

This sequence joins TRBV9 and TRBJ2-1; 7 nucleotides align to TRBD2. Germline-derived CDR1 and CDR2 are SGDLS and YYNGEE. Unmatched junction bases numbered 18, after V lost 4 bases and J lost 11 bases. The CDR3 has 16 amino acids. As DNA, the CDR3 is TGTGCCAGCAGCCAGACGACCGGACTAGGGTACGGTAAGCAGTTCTTC. Its translation: CASSQTTGLGYGKQFF.

The rearrangement joins TRBV5-1 to TRBJ2-1; TRBD1 might be the D (5 bases). This CDR3 is 15 amino acids long. With 4 bases removed from V and 5 bases from J, the gap between germline ends came to 16 bases. Looked up from germline, CDR1 is SGHRS and CDR2 is YFSETQ. Here the CDR3 DNA reads TGCGCCAGCAGCCAACTCCAGGGTCCCGACAATGAGCAGTTCTTC. Translated, it gives CASSQLQGPDNEQFF.

Worth noting for this clonotype: One junction end disagrees with the germline gene, perhaps due to a read error. The rearrangement links TRBV13 to TRBJ1-1; possibly TRBD1 for D (6 bases). Germline V gene data show CDR1 as PRHDT and CDR2 as FYEKMQ (reference sequence). CDR3 length: 15 amino acids. For the CDR3, the DNA is TGTGCCAGCAAAGGGGGGACCAGGAAAAACACTGAGGCTTTCTTT. The encoded protein is CASKGGTRKNTEAFF.

The V call is TRBV20-1, the J call TRBJ2-3, with 11 bases lining up with TRBD2. The germline gives CDR1 DFQATT, CDR2 SNEGSKA (reference sequence). This CDR3 is 14 amino acids long. V lost 7 bases, J lost 6 bases, and 9 bases stayed unmatched. CDR3 protein: CSVSPWTSGDTQYF. In DNA, the CDR3 is TGCAGTGTTTCACCATGGACTAGCGGGGATACGCAGTATTTT.